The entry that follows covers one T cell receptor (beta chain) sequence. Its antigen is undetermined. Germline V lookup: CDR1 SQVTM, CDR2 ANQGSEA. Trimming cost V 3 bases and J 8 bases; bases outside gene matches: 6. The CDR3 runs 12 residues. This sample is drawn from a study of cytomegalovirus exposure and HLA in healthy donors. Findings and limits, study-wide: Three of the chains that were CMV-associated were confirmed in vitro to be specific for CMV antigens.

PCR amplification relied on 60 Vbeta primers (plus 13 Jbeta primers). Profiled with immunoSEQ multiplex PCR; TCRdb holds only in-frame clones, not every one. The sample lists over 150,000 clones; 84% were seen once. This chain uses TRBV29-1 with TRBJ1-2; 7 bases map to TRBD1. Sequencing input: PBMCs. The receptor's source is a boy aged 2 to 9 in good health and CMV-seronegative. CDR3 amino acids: CSVEEGAEGYTF. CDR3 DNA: TGCAGCGTTGAGGAGGGGGCAGAGGGCTACACCTTC.